The T cell receptor delta chain under discussion was sequenced for a study of γδ T cells in repeated Plasmodium falciparum infection. Study summary: Malian children with intense seasonal malaria exposure were compared with matched Australian children.

Bulk repertoires came from Vgamma9/Vdelta2+ or Vdelta2-negative gammadelta T cells flow-sorted from PBMC. Regarding the study as a whole: Vdelta2-negative gammadelta repertoires appeared less diverse and less shared in Malian than Australian children.

CDR1 and CDR2 from the germline V gene are TSWWSYY and QGS. The CDR3 contains 14 residues. V lost 6 bases and J lost 7, with 18 bases in between. TCRdb ran CATT on the multiplex PCR reads. The sample carries about 57,000 delta-chain clones, over 1.5% recorded once. This clone was observed a handful of times. Its antigen is undetermined. This likely traces to a read error, being one base from a far larger clone. The same CDR3 can be traced to other DNA sequences in this sample. The chain joins TRDV1 to TRDJ1, with D tentatively TRDD3 (6 bases). TCRdb gives no J gene; it was assigned here by matching the DNA to germline. The sequencing input was gamma-delta T cells from blood. The receptor was isolated from a pool of human donors (malaria-infected and uninfected, not separated). DNA for the CDR3: TGTGCTCTTGGTCCTTTCCTGGGGTACGGTAAACTCATCTTT. It encodes CALGPFLGYGKLIF.